Each of the 24 T cell receptor beta chains below was sequenced from the same sample in a study of OX40 agonist ivuxolimab in advanced cancers. This table comes from immunoSEQ multiplex PCR, and its TCRdb copy is limited to in-frame clones, with some not included. Of some 90,000 clones listed, about 90% are singletons. The sequencing used CD4+ or CD8+ T cells sorted from blood, collected in a trial of the OX40 agonist ivuxolimab. These receptors all stem from an adult with an advanced solid tumor such as melanoma, head and neck, liver or kidney cancer.

The gene calls are TRBV29-1 and TRBJ1-2, with D maybe TRBD1 (6 bases). Germline V gives CDR1 SQVTM, CDR2 ANQGSEA. This CDR3 is built from 13 residues. V shed 6 bases and J shed 1 base, with 12 bases lying between them. The CDR3 is CSVLGTSNYGYTF. CDR3 bases: TGCAGCGTCCTCGGGACAAGTAACTATGGCTACACCTTC. Together with reference TRBV29-1 and TRBJ1-2, the CDR3 gives the full variable domain: SAVISQKPSRDICQRGTSLTIQCQVDSQVTMMFWYRQQPGQSLTLIATANQGSEATYESGFVIDKFPISRPNLTFSTLTVSNMSPEDSSIYLCSVLGTSNYGYTFGSGTRLTVV.

The rearrangement uses TRBV6-5 and TRBJ2-2; a weak D match, TRBD1 (8 bases). Trimming shortened V by 6 bases and J by 7 bases, and 18 bases separated the two germline ends. The CDR3 has 15 amino acids. Germline values: CDR1 MNHEY, CDR2 SVGAGI. CDR3 nucleotides: TGTGCCAGCAGCCCATGGACAGGGAGGGGCGGGGAGCTGTTTTTT. This translates into CASSPWTGRGGELFF.

V and J are TRBV6-5 and TRBJ1-5, with D possibly being TRBD1 (6 bases). Germline CDR1 reads MNHEY; CDR2 reads SVGAGI. With 8 bases removed from V and 2 bases from J, the gap between germline ends came to 16 bases. This CDR3 is 15 amino acids long. This chain's CDR3 is CASGTGRSGNQPQHF. CDR3 sequence (DNA): TGTGCCAGCGGTACAGGGAGATCGGGCAATCAGCCCCAGCATTTT.

V is TRBV6-6 and J is TRBJ2-2, with a weak D call TRBD1 (6 bases). With 7 bases removed from V and 0 bases from J, the gap between germline ends came to 9 bases. Germline assignment: CDR1 MNHNY and CDR2 SVGAGI (reference sequence). This CDR3 spans 14 amino acids. CDR3 loop: CASKRQANTGELFF. The CDR3 region has the DNA TGTGCCAGCAAGCGACAGGCGAACACCGGGGAGCTGTTTTTT.

The chain combines TRBV11-3 with TRBJ1-1; 7 nucleotides agree with TRBD1. The germline V gene has CDR1 SGHNT and CDR2 YENEEA. The CDR3 is 13 amino acids. The ends lost 5 bases at V and 5 bases at J; junction bases unmatched: 5. CDR3: CASSKQGGTEAFF. The CDR3 DNA reads as TGTGCCAGCAGCAAGCAGGGGGGGACTGAAGCTTTCTTT.

The chain recombines TRBV7-3 with TRBJ2-4; D call uncertain. V lost 5 bases, J lost 2 bases, and 13 bases lay in between. Germline V CDR1 and CDR2: SGHTA, FQGTGA. The CDR3 is 15 residues long. Here the CDR3 reads CASSANSMTKNIQYF. As DNA, the CDR3 is TGTGCCAGCAGCGCCAATTCAATGACCAAAAACATTCAGTACTTC. The variable domain in full, with the rest retrieved from reference TRBV7-3 and TRBJ2-4, is GAGVSQTPSNKVTEKGKYVELRCDPISGHTALYWYRQSLGQGPEFLIYFQGTGAADDSGLPNDRFFAVRPEGSVSTLKIQRTERGDSAVYLCASSANSMTKNIQYFGAGTRLSVL.

CDR3 DNA: TGTGCCAGCAGCTTGACCTCCCTATTACCCAATGAAAAACTGTTTTTT. This sequence encodes CASSLTSLLPNEKLFF. V is TRBV5-5 and J is TRBJ1-4; no definite D call. The ends were cut back, 1 base at V and 5 bases at J, with 15 bases in the middle. Germline assignment: CDR1 SGHKS and CDR2 YYEKEE (reference sequence). CDR3 size: 16 residues.

The chain links TRBV5-6 to TRBJ1-1; D gene ambiguous. The germline V gene has CDR1 SGHDT and CDR2 YYEEEE. The V end was cut by 0 bases, the J end by 1 base, with 4 bases between. CDR3 length: 13 residues. Here the CDR3 reads CASSLAGNTEAFF. The CDR3 bases are TGTGCCAGCAGCTTGGCGGGGAACACTGAAGCTTTCTTT.

On this clone: At one end, the junction sequence differs from germline, possibly due to a read error. The chain carries TRBV7-7 and TRBJ2-3; D is perhaps TRBD1 (5 bases). This CDR3 is built from 13 residues. CDR1 SSHAT and CDR2 FNYEAQ come from the germline V gene (reference sequence). The CDR3 DNA follows: TGTGCTAGCAGCCGACAGAGCACAGATACGCAGTATTTT. Protein sequence: CASSRQSTDTQYF.

The rearrangement links TRBV7-3 to TRBJ1-2; D gene uncertain. Trimming took 5 bases from V and 11 from J, leaving 21 bases between them. Germline V gene sequence: CDR1 SGHTA, CDR2 FQGTGA. The CDR3 loop spans 14 amino acids. The DNA of the CDR3 is TGTGCCAGCAGCCCCACGGCCGCAGACTCGTATTACACCTTC. Protein: CASSPTAADSYYTF.

The rearrangement links TRBV5-1 to TRBJ2-1; 10 bases are shared with TRBD2. Germline assignment: CDR1 SGHRS and CDR2 YFSETQ. The CDR3 contains 16 residues. V was pared by 2 bases and J by 9 bases, with 11 bases of the junction left unmatched. The CDR3 reads CASSLLSSGSGGEQFF. CDR3 coding DNA: TGCGCCAGCAGCTTATTGTCTAGCGGGAGTGGCGGTGAGCAGTTCTTC.

V gene TRBV6-5 combines with J gene TRBJ1-1; D is unclear. Trimming shortened V by 0 bases and J by 2 bases, and 10 bases separated the two germline ends. The CDR3 runs 15 residues. Germline CDR1 is MNHEY and CDR2 is SVGAGI. For the CDR3, the DNA is TGTGCCAGCAGTTACTCGAGGCGGGGAAACACTGAAGCTTTCTTT. Protein: CASSYSRRGNTEAFF.

The V call is TRBV19, the J call TRBJ2-2, with 8 bases that match TRBD2. CDR3 length: 18 amino acids. Trimming at V came to 4 bases and at J to 4 bases, leaving 14 bases not matched to a gene. Germline assignment: CDR1 LNHDA and CDR2 SQIVND (reference sequence). The CDR3 here is CASSTRHIPSGGTGELFF. DNA for the CDR3: TGTGCCAGTAGTACACGTCACATCCCCAGCGGGGGCACCGGGGAGCTGTTTTTT.

A remark on this clone: One junction end disagrees with the germline gene, perhaps due to a read error. At the DNA level, this CDR3 is encoded by other sequences in the same sample as well. The chain employs TRBV30 and TRBJ1-1, with 8 nucleotides matching TRBD1. The CDR3 spans 12 residues. Germline lookup yields CDR1 GTSNPN and CDR2 SVGIG (reference sequence). CDR3 protein: CAWSLPTGVAFF. The CDR3 DNA follows: TGTGCCTGGAGCCTCCCGACAGGGGTGGCTTTCTTC.

As regards this clone: Other DNA sequences in this specimen translate into the identical CDR3. The gene calls are TRBV5-6 and TRBJ1-4; no clear D gene. From germline, CDR1 is SGHDT and CDR2 YYEEEE. With 0 bases removed from V and 5 bases from J, the gap between germline ends came to 5 bases. The CDR3 runs to 13 residues. In DNA form, the CDR3 reads TGTGCCAGCAGCTTGGGCGCGAATGAAAAACTGTTTTTT. It codes for CASSLGANEKLFF.

The rearrangement uses TRBV30 and TRBJ2-4, with 8 positions matching TRBD1. The CDR3 runs to 12 residues. Germline assignment: CDR1 GTSNPN and CDR2 SVGIG (reference sequence). The J segment lost 14 bases and the V segment lost 1 base, leaving 7 bases of the junction unmatched. The chain's CDR3 is CAWSDGQGNEYF. DNA for the CDR3: TGTGCCTGGAGTGACGGACAGGGCAACGAGTACTTC.

This clone appeared a single time. This sequence joins TRBV2 and TRBJ2-1; 9 bases are a match to TRBD1. Germline CDR1 reads SNHLY; CDR2 reads FYNNEI. V shed 5 bases, J shed 4 bases, and the junction held 6 bases outside the gene matches. The length of the CDR3 is 15 residues. The CDR3 loop is CASSPDRGNYNEQFF. In DNA, the CDR3 is TGTGCCAGCAGTCCGGACAGGGGAAATTACAATGAGCAGTTCTTC.

The count of this clone is one. The genes are TRBV2 and TRBJ1-2; 8 positions agree with TRBD1. Germline V gene sequence: CDR1 SNHLY, CDR2 FYNNEI. Unmatched junction bases numbered 8, after V lost 6 bases and J lost 8 bases. The CDR3 sequence is 13 residues long. The CDR3 loop reads CASSADRVLGYTF. CDR3 nucleotide sequence: TGTGCCAGCAGCGCGGACAGGGTGTTGGGCTACACCTTC. The full variable domain, completed using reference TRBV2 and TRBJ1-2, is EPEVTQTPSHQVTQMGQEVILRCVPISNHLYFYWYRQILGQKVEFLVSFYNNEISEKSEIFDDQFSVERPDGSNFTLKIRSTKLEDSAMYFCASSADRVLGYTFGSGTRLTVV.

The genes are TRBV19 and TRBJ2-5; 13 nucleotides agree with TRBD2. The V gene end was trimmed by 4 bases and the J gene end by 5 bases; junction bases not matched to a gene: 4. The germline CDR1 and CDR2 sequences are LNHDA and SQIVND (reference sequence). The CDR3 extends over 15 amino acids. CDR3 loop: CASSTGLAGFETQYF. Written as DNA, the CDR3 is TGTGCCAGTAGTACGGGACTAGCGGGATTCGAGACCCAGTACTTC.

The J gene is TRBJ1-5, the V gene TRBV28; D gene unclear. This CDR3 has 14 amino acids. Germline V lookup: CDR1 MDHEN, CDR2 SYDVKM. Trimming pared 8 bases from V and 4 bases from J, leaving 15 bases between. This CDR3 reads CASDPRLRNQPQHF. CDR3 nucleotide sequence: TGTGCCAGCGATCCAAGGCTCAGAAATCAGCCCCAGCATTTT.

The chain has TRBV7-8 and TRBJ2-7, with a tentative D call TRBD2 (6 bases). Trimming stripped 1 base from V and 0 bases from J, with 10 bases between. Germline CDR1 is SGHVS and CDR2 is FQNEAQ. This CDR3 is built from 15 residues. In nucleotides, the CDR3 is TGTGCCAGCAGCTTAGAGAGGGGACTCTCCTACGAGCAGTACTTC. Its protein is CASSLERGLSYEQYF.

The chain employs TRBV18 and TRBJ2-5; 9 bases fit TRBD1. V was pared by 1 base and J by 9 bases, with 9 bases of the junction left unmatched. The CDR3 spans 15 residues. Germline CDR1 reads KGHSH; CDR2 reads LQKENI. The CDR3 sequence: CASSPQRGQGRSQYF. For the CDR3, the DNA is TGTGCCAGCTCACCACAGCGGGGACAGGGCCGGTCCCAGTACTTC.

The chain recombines TRBV5-5 with TRBJ2-3, with 7 bases fitting TRBD2. The CDR3 runs to 14 residues. The V gene's germline CDR1 is SGHKS and CDR2 YYEKEE (reference sequence). V shed 1 base and J 3 bases; nucleotides not matched to a gene: 2. CDR3 protein: CASSLKGGTDTQYF. DNA for the CDR3: TGTGCCAGCAGCTTGAAGGGAGGGACAGATACGCAGTATTTT.

This clone has a single count. The chain is built from TRBV29-1 and TRBJ2-7; 9 bases map to TRBD1. This CDR3 region has 13 residues. J gave up 1 base and V 6 bases, and 4 bases lay outside the gene matches. Germline V gene sequence: CDR1 SQVTM, CDR2 ANQGSEA. This CDR3 is CSVGQGRSYEQYF. In DNA form, the CDR3 reads TGCAGCGTGGGACAGGGTAGGTCCTACGAGCAGTACTTC.